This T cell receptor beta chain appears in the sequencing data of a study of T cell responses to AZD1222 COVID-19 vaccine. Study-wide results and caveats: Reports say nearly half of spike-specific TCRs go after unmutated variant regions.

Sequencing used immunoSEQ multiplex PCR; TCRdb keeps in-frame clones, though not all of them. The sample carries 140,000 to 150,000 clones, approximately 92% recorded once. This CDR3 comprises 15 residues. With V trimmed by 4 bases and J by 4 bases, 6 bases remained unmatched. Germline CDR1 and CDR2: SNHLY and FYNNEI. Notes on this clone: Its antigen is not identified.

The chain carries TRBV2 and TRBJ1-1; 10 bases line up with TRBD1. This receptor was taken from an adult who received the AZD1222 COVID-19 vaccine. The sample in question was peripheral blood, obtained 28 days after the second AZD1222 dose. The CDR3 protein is CASSGTGGLGTEAFF. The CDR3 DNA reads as TGTGCCAGCAGTGGGACAGGGGGTTTGGGCACTGAAGCTTTCTTT.